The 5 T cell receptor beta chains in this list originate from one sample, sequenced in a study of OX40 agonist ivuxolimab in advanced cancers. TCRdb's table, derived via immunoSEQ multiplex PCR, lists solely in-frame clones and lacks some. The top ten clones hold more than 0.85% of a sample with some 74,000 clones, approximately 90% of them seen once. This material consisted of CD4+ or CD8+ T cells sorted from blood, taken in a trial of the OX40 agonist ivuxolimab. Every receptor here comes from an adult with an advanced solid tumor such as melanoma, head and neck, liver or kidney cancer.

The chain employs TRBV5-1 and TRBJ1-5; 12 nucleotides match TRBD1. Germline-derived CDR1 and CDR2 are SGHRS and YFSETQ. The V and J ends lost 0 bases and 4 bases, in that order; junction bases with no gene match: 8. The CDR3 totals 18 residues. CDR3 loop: CASSLVGTGGIANQPQHF. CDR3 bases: TGCGCCAGCAGCTTGGTAGGGACAGGGGGCATAGCAAATCAGCCCCAGCATTTT.

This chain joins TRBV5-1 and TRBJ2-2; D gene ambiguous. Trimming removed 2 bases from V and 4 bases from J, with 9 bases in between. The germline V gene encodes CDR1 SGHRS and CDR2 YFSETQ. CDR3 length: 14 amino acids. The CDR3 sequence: CASSFSPPTGELFF. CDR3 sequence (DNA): TGCGCCAGCAGCTTTTCACCCCCCACCGGGGAGCTGTTTTTT. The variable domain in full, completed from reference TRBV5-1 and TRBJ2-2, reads KAGVTQTPRYLIKTRGQQVTLSCSPISGHRSVSWYQQTPGQGLQFLFEYFSETQRNKGNFPGRFSGRQFSNSRSEMNVSTLELGDSALYLCASSFSPPTGELFFGEGSRLTVL.

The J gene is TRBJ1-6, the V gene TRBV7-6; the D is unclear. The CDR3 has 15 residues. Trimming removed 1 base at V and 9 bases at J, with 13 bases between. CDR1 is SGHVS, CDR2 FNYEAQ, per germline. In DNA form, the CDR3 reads TGTGCCAGCAGCTTAGTAGGCGGAGGTCGTTCACCCCTCCACTTT. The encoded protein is CASSLVGGGRSPLHF.

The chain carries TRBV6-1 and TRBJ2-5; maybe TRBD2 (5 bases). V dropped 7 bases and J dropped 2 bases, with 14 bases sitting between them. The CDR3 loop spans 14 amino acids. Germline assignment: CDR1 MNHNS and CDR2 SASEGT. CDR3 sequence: CASTTGGDQETQYF. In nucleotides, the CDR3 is TGTGCCAGCACCACCGGAGGAGATCAAGAGACCCAGTACTTC.

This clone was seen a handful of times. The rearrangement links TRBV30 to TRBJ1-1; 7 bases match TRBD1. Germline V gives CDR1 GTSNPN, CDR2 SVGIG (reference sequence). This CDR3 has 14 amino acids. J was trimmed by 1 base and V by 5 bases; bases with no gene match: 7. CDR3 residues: CAWASGTANTEAFF. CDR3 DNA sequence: TGTGCCTGGGCCTCCGGGACAGCGAACACTGAAGCTTTCTTT.